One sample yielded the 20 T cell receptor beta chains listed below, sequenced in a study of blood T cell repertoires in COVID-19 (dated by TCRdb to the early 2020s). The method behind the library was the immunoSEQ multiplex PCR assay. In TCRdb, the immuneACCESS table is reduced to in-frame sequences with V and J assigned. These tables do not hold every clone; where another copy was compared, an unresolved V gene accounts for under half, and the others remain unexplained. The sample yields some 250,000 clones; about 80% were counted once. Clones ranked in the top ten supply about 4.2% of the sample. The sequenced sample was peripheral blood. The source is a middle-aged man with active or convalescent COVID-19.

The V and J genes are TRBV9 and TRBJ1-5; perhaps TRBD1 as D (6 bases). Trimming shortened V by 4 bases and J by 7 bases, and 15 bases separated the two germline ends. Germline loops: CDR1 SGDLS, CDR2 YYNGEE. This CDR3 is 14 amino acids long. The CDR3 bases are TGTGCCAGCAGCATGACAAACACAGGGCAGCCCCAGCATTTT. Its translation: CASSMTNTGQPQHF.

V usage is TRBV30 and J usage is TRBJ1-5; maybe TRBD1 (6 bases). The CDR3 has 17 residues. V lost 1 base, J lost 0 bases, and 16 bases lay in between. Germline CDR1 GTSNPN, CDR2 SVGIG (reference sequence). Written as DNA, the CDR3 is TGTGCCTGGAGTGCCGGGACACAGCTTCATAGCAATCAGCCCCAGCATTTT. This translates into CAWSAGTQLHSNQPQHF.

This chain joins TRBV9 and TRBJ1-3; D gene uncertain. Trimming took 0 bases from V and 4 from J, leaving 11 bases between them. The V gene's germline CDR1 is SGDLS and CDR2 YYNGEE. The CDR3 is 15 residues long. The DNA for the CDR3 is TGTGCCAGCAGCGTAGGTGGGCAGTACGGAAACACCATATATTTT. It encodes CASSVGGQYGNTIYF.

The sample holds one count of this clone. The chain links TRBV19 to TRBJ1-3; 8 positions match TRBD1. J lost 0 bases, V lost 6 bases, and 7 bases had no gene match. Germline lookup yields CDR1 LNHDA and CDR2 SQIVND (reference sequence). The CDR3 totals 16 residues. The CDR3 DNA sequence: TGTGCCAGTAGCAGGGGGCAGTCCAGCTCTGGAAACACCATATATTTT. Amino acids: CASSRGQSSSGNTIYF.

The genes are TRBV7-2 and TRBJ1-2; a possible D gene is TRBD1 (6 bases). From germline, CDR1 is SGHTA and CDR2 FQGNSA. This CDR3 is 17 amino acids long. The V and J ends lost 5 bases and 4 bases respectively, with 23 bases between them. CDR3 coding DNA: TGTGCCAGCAGCCTAACGGGGGGCGCCCCTGGTATCTATGGCTACACCTTC. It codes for CASSLTGGAPGIYGYTF.

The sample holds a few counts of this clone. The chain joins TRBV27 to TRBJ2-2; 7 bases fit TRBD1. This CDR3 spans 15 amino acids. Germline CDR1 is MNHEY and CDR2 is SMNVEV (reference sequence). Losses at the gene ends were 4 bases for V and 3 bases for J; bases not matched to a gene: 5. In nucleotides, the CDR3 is TGTGCCAGCAGTTCGGGCAGGGGGTACACCGGGGAGCTGTTTTTT. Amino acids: CASSSGRGYTGELFF.

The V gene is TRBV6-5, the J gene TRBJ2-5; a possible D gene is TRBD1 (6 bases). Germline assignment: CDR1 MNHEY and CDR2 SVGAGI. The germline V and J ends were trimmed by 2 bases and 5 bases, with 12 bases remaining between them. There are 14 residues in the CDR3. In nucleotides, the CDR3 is TGTGCCAGCAGTTACAGGCCAGGGGTCGAGACCCAGTACTTC. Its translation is CASSYRPGVETQYF.

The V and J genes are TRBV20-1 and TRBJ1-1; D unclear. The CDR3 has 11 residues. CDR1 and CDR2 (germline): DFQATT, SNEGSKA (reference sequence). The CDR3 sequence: CNPTGNTEAFF. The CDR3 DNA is TGCAACCCGACGGGGAACACTGAAGCTTTCTTT.

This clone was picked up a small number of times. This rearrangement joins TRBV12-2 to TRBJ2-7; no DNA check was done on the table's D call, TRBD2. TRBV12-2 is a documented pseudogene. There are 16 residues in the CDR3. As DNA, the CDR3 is TGTGCAAGTCGCCACAAAGGGAGGGCAGAAAACTACGAGCAGTACTTC. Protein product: CASRHKGRAENYEQYF.

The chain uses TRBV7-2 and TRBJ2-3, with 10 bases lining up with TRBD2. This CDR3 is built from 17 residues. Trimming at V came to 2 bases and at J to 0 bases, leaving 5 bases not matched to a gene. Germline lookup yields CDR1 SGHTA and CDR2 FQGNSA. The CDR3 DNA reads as TGTGCCAGCAGCTTAAGGGCTAGCGGGGGCAGCACAGATACGCAGTATTTT. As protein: CASSLRASGGSTDTQYF. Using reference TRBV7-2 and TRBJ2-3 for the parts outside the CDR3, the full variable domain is GAGVSQSPSNKVTEKGKDVELRCDPISGHTALYWYRQSLGQGLEFLIYFQGNSAPDKSGLPSDRFSAERTGGSVSTLTIQRTQQEDSAVYLCASSLRASGGSTDTQYFGPGTRLTVL.

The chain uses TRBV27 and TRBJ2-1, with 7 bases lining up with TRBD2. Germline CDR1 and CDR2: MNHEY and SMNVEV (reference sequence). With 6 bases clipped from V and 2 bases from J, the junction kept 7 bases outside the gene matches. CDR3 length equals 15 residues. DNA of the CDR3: TGTGCCAGCAGACGCCCGGGGGGAGCCTACAATGAGCAGTTCTTC. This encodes CASRRPGGAYNEQFF.

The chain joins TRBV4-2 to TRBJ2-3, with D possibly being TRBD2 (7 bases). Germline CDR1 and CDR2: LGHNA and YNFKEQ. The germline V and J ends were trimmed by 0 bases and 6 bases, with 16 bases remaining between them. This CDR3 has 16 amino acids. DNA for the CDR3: TGTGCCAGCAGCCAAGATGGGCGGGGGCGGCCCGATACGCAGTATTTT. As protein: CASSQDGRGRPDTQYF.

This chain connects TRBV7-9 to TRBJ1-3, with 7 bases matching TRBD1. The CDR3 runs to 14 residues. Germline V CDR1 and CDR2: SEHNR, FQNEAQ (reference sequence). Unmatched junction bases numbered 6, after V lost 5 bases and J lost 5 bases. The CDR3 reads CASSPQGLRNTIYF. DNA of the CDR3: TGTGCCAGCAGCCCACAGGGGCTACGAAACACCATATATTTT.

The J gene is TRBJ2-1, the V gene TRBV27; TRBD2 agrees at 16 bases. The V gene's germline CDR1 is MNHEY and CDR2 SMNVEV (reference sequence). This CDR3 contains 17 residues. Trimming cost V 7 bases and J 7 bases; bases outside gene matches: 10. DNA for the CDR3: TGTGCCAGCACCTTCGGGACTAGCGGGGGGGCAGGTAATGAGCAGTTCTTC. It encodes CASTFGTSGGAGNEQFF.

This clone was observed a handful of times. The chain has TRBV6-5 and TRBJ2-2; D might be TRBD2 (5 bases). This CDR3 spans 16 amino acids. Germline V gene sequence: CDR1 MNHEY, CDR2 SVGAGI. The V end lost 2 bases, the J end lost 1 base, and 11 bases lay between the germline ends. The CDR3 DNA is TGTGCCAGCAGTTACCGGGGTCGGCTGAACACCGGGGAGCTGTTTTTT. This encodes CASSYRGRLNTGELFF.

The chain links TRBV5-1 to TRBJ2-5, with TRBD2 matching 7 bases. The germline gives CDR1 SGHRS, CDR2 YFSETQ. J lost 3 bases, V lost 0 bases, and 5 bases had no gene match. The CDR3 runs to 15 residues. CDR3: CASSLEWGGEETQYF. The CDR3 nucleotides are TGCGCCAGCAGCTTGGAATGGGGGGGAGAAGAGACCCAGTACTTC.

The CDR3 sequence: CASSQSWDMHQPQHF. CDR3 DNA: TGCGCCAGCAGTCAATCGTGGGACATGCATCAGCCCCAGCATTTT. The V call is TRBV23-1, the J call TRBJ1-5; D may be TRBD1 (6 bases). TRBV23-1 is sorted into the ORF group, with uncertain function. This CDR3 contains 15 residues. Trimming left V 0 bases short and J 5 bases short, with 11 bases between.

The CDR3 here is CASSVGQGNTEAFF. CDR3 nucleotide sequence: TGTGCCAGCAGCGTGGGACAGGGAAACACTGAAGCTTTCTTT. The chain has TRBV9 and TRBJ1-1; 9 bases line up with TRBD1. This CDR3 comprises 14 residues. CDR1 is SGDLS and CDR2 is YYNGEE in the germline V gene. The V gene end was trimmed by 2 bases and the J gene end by 2 bases; junction bases not matched to a gene: 1. Looking up the rest from reference TRBV9 and TRBJ1-1 gives the full variable domain: DSGVTQTPKHLITATGQRVTLRCSPRSGDLSVYWYQQSLDQGLQFLIQYYNGEERAKGNILERFSAQQFPDLHSELNLSSLELGDSALYFCASSVGQGNTEAFFGQGTRLTVV.

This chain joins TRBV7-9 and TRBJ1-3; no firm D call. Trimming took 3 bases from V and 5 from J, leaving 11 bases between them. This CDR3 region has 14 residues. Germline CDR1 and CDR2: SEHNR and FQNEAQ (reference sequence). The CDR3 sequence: CASSFPRARNTIYF. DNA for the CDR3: TGTGCCAGCAGCTTCCCGAGGGCGAGAAACACCATATATTTT.

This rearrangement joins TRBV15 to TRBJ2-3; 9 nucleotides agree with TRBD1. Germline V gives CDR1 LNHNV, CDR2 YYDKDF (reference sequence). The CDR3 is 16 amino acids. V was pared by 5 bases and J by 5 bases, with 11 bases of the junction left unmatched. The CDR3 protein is CATSPGGNRGRDTQYF. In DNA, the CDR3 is TGTGCCACCAGCCCCGGAGGGAACAGGGGGCGAGATACGCAGTATTTT.